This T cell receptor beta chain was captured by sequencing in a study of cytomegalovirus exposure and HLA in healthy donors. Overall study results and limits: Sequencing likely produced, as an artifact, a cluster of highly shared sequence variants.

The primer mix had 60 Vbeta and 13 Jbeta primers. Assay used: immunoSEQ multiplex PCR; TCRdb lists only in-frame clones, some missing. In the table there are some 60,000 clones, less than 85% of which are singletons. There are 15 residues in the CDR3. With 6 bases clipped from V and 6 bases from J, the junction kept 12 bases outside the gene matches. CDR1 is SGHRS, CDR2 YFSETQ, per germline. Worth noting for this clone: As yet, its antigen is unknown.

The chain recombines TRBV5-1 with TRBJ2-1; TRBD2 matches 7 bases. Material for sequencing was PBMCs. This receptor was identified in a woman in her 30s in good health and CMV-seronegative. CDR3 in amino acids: CASNPTGEGTNEQFF. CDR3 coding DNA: TGCGCCAGCAATCCTACGGGGGAGGGTACCAATGAGCAGTTCTTC.